The T cell receptor beta chain under discussion was sequenced for a study of T cells in Graves' hyperthyroidism and ophthalmopathy. Study-level points and caveats: The model predicted ophthalmopathy a median about 6.6 months before onset.

TCR beta CDR3 region amplification was performed from RNA transcripts. Researchers ran a first-round RT-PCR on the TCR CDR3 using the HTBI primer set. Using its own MiXCR run on the multiplex PCR reads, TCRdb lists one record per CDR3 protein. The table lists 150,000 or so distinct CDR3 sequences, over 20% of them singletons, with around two thirds in the top ten. The CDR3 loop spans 16 amino acids. V shed 6 bases, J shed 3 bases, and the junction held 10 bases outside the gene matches. Germline CDR1 KGHSH, CDR2 LQKENI. This clonotype was counted many times. The antigen is unknown. The TCR was taken from a woman between 45 and 65 years old with Graves' hyperthyroidism that later progressed to Graves' ophthalmopathy. Sequences were obtained from blood. The V gene is TRBV18, the J gene TRBJ2-7, with 11 bases fitting TRBD2. CDR3 DNA sequence: TGTGCCAGCTCCGGATATAGCGGGAGGGATTACTACGAGCAGTACTTC. This sequence encodes CASSGYSGRDYYEQYF.